Listed below are T cell receptor beta chains from one sample, sequenced in a study of radiation and T cells in renal cell carcinoma. Assay used: immunoSEQ multiplex PCR; TCRdb lists only in-frame clones, some missing. This table holds 150,000 to 200,000 clones, roughly 90% found once. This sample comprised blood, obtained from a patient whose treatment included radiotherapy and nephrectomy. The receptors here all came from a woman aged 50 to 65 with renal cell carcinoma. Each CDR3 is given with its conserved first and last residue. The order of the fields is clone size, D gene, V gene, J gene, CDR3 DNA, CDR3 protein. A D gene is named only where the DNA matches it firmly. For some rows the clone size is stated as once, few or many, or as a class when expanded; others skip it.

>NA|NA|TRBV5-1|TRBJ1-1
TGCGCCAGCAGCTTGGAGGTGAACACTGAAGCTTTCTTT
CASSLEVNTEAFF
>NA|NA|TRBV19|TRBJ1-5
TGTGCCAGTAGTATAGGCAGGGGCAATCAGCCCCAGCATTTT
CASSIGRGNQPQHF
>NA|NA|TRBV5-5|TRBJ2-2
TGTGCCAGCAGCTTAAGTGACACCGGGGAGCTGTTTTTT
CASSLSDTGELFF
>NA|TRBD1|TRBV7-6|TRBJ2-3
TGTGCCAGCAGCTCCGATTCCGGGACAGTTAGCACAGATACGCAGTATTTT
CASSSDSGTVSTDTQYF
>NA|TRBD2|TRBV11-3|TRBJ2-3
TGTGCCAGCAGCTCCTCCTCCCTAGCGGGGGGGCGCGGAGATACGCAGTATTTT
CASSSSSLAGGRGDTQYF
>NA|NA|TRBV7-3|TRBJ1-3
TGTGCCAGCAGCCGGGAGCCTTTCTCTGGAAACACCATATATTTT
CASSREPFSGNTIYF
>NA|NA|TRBV6-1|TRBJ1-1
TGTGCCAGCAGTGAAGAGCTGAGGAGGGCTTTCTTT
CASSEELRRAFF
>NA|NA|TRBV19|TRBJ2-7
TGTGCCAGTAGTGTGAGGCGGGGATCCTACGAGCAGTACTTC
CASSVRRGSYEQYF
>NA|NA|TRBV13|TRBJ1-3
TGTGCCAGCAGCTTACTGGGAAACACCATATATTTT
CASSLLGNTIYF
>NA|TRBD1|TRBV10-3|TRBJ1-2
TGTGCCATCAGGGACGGGACAGGCCGCGGCTACACCTTC
CAIRDGTGRGYTF
>NA|TRBD1|TRBV19|TRBJ1-6
TGTGCCAGTAGTACTTCCGGGACAGGGAATTCACCCCTCCACTTT
CASSTSGTGNSPLHF
>NA|NA|TRBV4-1|TRBJ1-2
TGCGCCAGCAGCGCTGAGACCGGGACCACTAACTATGGCTACACCTTC
CASSAETGTTNYGYTF
>NA|NA|TRBV6-1|TRBJ1-5
TGTGCCAGCTTTCGAGACAACAATCAGCCCCAGCATTTT
CASFRDNNQPQHF
>NA|NA|TRBV30|TRBJ1-3
TGTGCCTGGAGCGGAGGACAGATCTCTGGAAACACCATATATTTT
CAWSGGQISGNTIYF
>NA|TRBD1|TRBV27|TRBJ2-7
TGTGCCAGCGGCAGGGGGCTGTATAACGAGCAGTACTTC
CASGRGLYNEQYF
>few|NA|TRBV5-4|TRBJ1-1
TGTGCCAGCAGCTTAGCCCATGGGGGAGCTTTCTTT
CASSLAHGGAFF
>NA|NA|TRBV6-6|TRBJ1-1
TGTGCCAGCAGACAACAGGGTGGCCTTGTGAACACTGAAGCTTTCTTT
CASRQQGGLVNTEAFF
>NA|TRBD1|TRBV19|TRBJ1-2
TGTGCCCCCATGGACAGGCTAGGGGATGGCTACACCTTC
CAPMDRLGDGYTF
>NA|TRBD1|TRBV14|TRBJ1-4
TGTGCCAGCAGCCAAGGTTGGACAGGAACTAATGAAAAACTGTTTTTT
CASSQGWTGTNEKLFF
>NA|NA|TRBV2|TRBJ2-3
TGTGCCAGCAGCCGTGGGGGCTATAGCACAGATACGCAGTATTTT
CASSRGGYSTDTQYF
>NA|TRBD2|TRBV19|TRBJ2-2
TGTGCCAGCCTCGGACTAGCGGGGATAATCGGGGAGCTGTTTTTT
CASLGLAGIIGELFF
>NA|NA|TRBV19|TRBJ2-6
TGTGCCAGTAGTGTCTCAGGGACCCCTGGGGCCAACGTCCTGACTTTC
CASSVSGTPGANVLTF
>NA|NA|TRBV19|TRBJ1-6
TGTGCCAGTAGTACACGGACGGGCCTGAGCTCCTATAATTCACCCCTCCACTTT
CASSTRTGLSSYNSPLHF
>NA|NA|TRBV18|TRBJ1-4
TGTGCCAGCTCACCCTTCTCGGGGATTTCAACTAATGAAAAACTGTTTTTT
CASSPFSGISTNEKLFF
>few|NA|TRBV20-1|TRBJ2-7
TGCAGTGCTCGAGGAGCCTACGAGCAGTACTTC
CSARGAYEQYF
>NA|NA|TRBV2|TRBJ2-3
TGTGCCAGCAGTGGACAACTAGAGTTAAGCACAGATACGCAGTATTTT
CASSGQLELSTDTQYF
>NA|NA|TRBV11-2|TRBJ2-1
TGTGCCAGCAGCCCTTTACGGGGGGCTTCCTACAATGAGCAGTTCTTC
CASSPLRGASYNEQFF
>once|NA|TRBV4-1|TRBJ2-3
TGCGCCAGCAGCCAAGAAAGAGGGGTGGGGGGCACAGATACGCAGTATTTT
CASSQERGVGGTDTQYF
>NA|NA|TRBV5-6|TRBJ1-2
TGTGCCAGCAGCTTGGATATTAACTATGGCTACACCTTC
CASSLDINYGYTF
>few|TRBD1|TRBV7-2|TRBJ1-5
TGTGCCAGCAGCTTAGGCGGGACAGTTTATCAGCCCCAGCATTTT
CASSLGGTVYQPQHF
>many|NA|TRBV11-2|TRBJ1-2
TGTGCCAGCAGCCACCCTAACTATGGCTACACCTTC
CASSHPNYGYTF
>few|TRBD2|TRBV4-3|TRBJ2-3
TGCGCCAGCAGCCAAAGACTAGCGGCTTCCACAGATACGCAGTATTTT
CASSQRLAASTDTQYF
>NA|TRBD1|TRBV10-2|TRBJ1-3
TGCGCCAGCAGTGAGACAGGGGGCTATTCAAACACCATATATTTT
CASSETGGYSNTIYF
>NA|NA|TRBV7-2|TRBJ2-5
TGTGCCAGCAGCGGCAACAAGGGGCCGGAGACCCAGTACTTC
CASSGNKGPETQYF
>once|TRBD1|TRBV2|TRBJ2-1
TGTGCCAGCAGTGTACAGGGGGCGCCGTACAATGAGCAGTTCTTC
CASSVQGAPYNEQFF
>NA|NA|TRBV7-2|TRBJ2-2
TGTGCCAGCACGCCCGCGAACACCGGGGAGCTGTTTTTT
CASTPANTGELFF
>NA|NA|TRBV6-6|TRBJ1-5
TGTGCCAGCAGTTACTCGAACCGAGTAGGGCAGCCCCAGCATTTT
CASSYSNRVGQPQHF
>NA|TRBD1|TRBV5-5|TRBJ1-5
TGTGCCAGCAGCTCGACAGGGTGGAATGATCAGCCCCAGCATTTT
CASSSTGWNDQPQHF
>NA|NA|TRBV4-3|TRBJ1-4
TGCGCCAGCAGCCAAGACCCAGGGAAGTATGAAAAACTGTTTTTT
CASSQDPGKYEKLFF
>NA|NA|TRBV9|TRBJ2-7
TGTGCCAGCAGCGTGTTACCCACCGGAGAAGGGCAGTACTTC
CASSVLPTGEGQYF
>NA|NA|TRBV4-1|TRBJ2-1
TGCGCCAGCAGCCAGTGGGCTCCCTCTGGGGTTGATGAGCAGTTCTTC
CASSQWAPSGVDEQFF
>NA|NA|TRBV7-2|TRBJ2-3
TGTGCCAGCAGCTTAGGACATGACACAGATACGCAGTATTTT
CASSLGHDTDTQYF
>NA|NA|TRBV7-2|TRBJ1-4
TGTGCCAGCAGCTTAGCCACACACACAGGGACTGAAAAACTGTTTTTT
CASSLATHTGTEKLFF
>NA|TRBD1|TRBV29-1|TRBJ2-7
TGCAGCGCAACGACAGGGATGAGCTACGAGCAGTACTTC
CSATTGMSYEQYF
>few|TRBD1|TRBV2|TRBJ1-4
TGTGCCAGCAGTAACAGGGGGAGAGTTACTAATGAAAAACTGTTTTTT
CASSNRGRVTNEKLFF
>NA|NA|TRBV6-5|TRBJ2-2
TGTGCCACCTTCCCAGGGCCCGCGCAAACCGGGGAGCTGTTTTTT
CATFPGPAQTGELFF
>NA|NA|TRBV6-1|TRBJ1-4
TGTGCCAGCAGTGAAGGCCCTGCAAATGAAAAACTGTTTTTT
CASSEGPANEKLFF
>NA|NA|TRBV19|TRBJ2-7
TGTGCCAGTAGTCCCAATTCGGGTCCCCGGGCCTTCGAGCAGTACTTC
CASSPNSGPRAFEQYF
>NA|NA|TRBV6-1|TRBJ1-2
TGTGCCAGCAGTGAACAGGGGCTCGGCTATGGCTACACCTTC
CASSEQGLGYGYTF
>NA|NA|TRBV6-5|TRBJ2-2
TGTGCCAGCACCGGCGGGACTTTCACCGGGGAGCTGTTTTTT
CASTGGTFTGELFF
>NA|TRBD2|TRBV5-1|TRBJ2-3
TGCGCCAGCAGCTTCAGCGGGGGGTTGGCAGATACGCAGTATTTT
CASSFSGGLADTQYF
>NA|NA|TRBV19|TRBJ1-2
TGTGCCAGTAGGGACAGCTTAGCTCTCTATGGCTACACCTTC
CASRDSLALYGYTF
>few|NA|TRBV2|TRBJ1-1
TGTGCCAGCAGTGACGGGGAGGGCACTGAAGCTTTCTTT
CASSDGEGTEAFF
>NA|TRBD1|TRBV6-4|TRBJ1-5
TGTGCCAGCAGTGACGGGGACAGAAACGACAATCAGCCCCAGCATTTT
CASSDGDRNDNQPQHF
>NA|TRBD1|TRBV10-3|TRBJ2-1
TGTGCCATCAGCCAGGGGGAGAGCTCCTACAATGAGCAGTTCTTC
CAISQGESSYNEQFF
>few|TRBD1|TRBV11-1|TRBJ1-1
TGTGCCAGCAGCCCACGAAGTGACAGGGGGCTTACTGAAGCTTTCTTT
CASSPRSDRGLTEAFF
>NA|NA|TRBV6-1|TRBJ2-3
TGTGCCAGCAGTGAAGTGGGGGGGGCCCGTGGAGATACGCAGTATTTT
CASSEVGGARGDTQYF